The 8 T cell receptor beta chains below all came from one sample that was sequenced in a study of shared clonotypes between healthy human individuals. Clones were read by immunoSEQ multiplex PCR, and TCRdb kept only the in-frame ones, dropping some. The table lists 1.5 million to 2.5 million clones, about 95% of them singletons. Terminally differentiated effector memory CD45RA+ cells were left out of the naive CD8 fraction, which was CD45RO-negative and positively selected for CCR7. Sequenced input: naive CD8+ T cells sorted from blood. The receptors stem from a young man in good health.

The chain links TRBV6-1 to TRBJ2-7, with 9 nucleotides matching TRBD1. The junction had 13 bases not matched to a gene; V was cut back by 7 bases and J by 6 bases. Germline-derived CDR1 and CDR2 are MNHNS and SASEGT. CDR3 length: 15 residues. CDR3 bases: TGTGCCAGCACCGACCGACAGGGGGGGTTAGGCGAGCAGTACTTC. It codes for CASTDRQGGLGEQYF.

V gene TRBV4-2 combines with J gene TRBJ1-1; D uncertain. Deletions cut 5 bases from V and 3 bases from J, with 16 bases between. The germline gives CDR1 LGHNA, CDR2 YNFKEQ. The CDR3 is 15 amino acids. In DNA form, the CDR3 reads TGTGCCAGCAGCGGTCTGACCGGCCAGGACACTGAAGCTTTCTTT. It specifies CASSGLTGQDTEAFF.

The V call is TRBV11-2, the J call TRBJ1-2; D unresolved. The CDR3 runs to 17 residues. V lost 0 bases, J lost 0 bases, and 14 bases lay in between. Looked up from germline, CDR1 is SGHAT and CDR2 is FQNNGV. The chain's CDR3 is CASSLDVGDNPNYGYTF. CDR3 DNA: TGTGCCAGCAGCTTAGATGTTGGAGACAACCCTAACTATGGCTACACCTTC. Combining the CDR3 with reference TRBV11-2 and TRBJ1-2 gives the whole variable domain EAGVAQSPRYKIIEKRQSVAFWCNPISGHATLYWYQQILGQGPKLLIQFQNNGVVDDSQLPKDRFSAERLKGVDSTLKIQPAKLEDSAVYLCASSLDVGDNPNYGYTFGSGTRLTVV.

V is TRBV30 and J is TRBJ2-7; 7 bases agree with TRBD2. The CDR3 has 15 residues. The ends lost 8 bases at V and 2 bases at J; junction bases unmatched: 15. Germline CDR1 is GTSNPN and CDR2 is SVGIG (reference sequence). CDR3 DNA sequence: TGTGCCCCGGATCGAGTTGGCGGGAGAACCTACGAGCAGTACTTC. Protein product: CAPDRVGGRTYEQYF.

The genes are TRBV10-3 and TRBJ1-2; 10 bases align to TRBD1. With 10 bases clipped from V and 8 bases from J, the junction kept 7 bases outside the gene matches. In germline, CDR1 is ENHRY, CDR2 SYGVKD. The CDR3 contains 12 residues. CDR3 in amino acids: CATGTGALGYTF. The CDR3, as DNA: TGTGCCACCGGGACAGGGGCGCTGGGCTACACCTTC.

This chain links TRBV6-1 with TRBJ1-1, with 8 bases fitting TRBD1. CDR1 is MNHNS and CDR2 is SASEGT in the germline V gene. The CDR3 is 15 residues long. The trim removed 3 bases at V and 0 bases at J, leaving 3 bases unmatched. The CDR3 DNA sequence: TGTGCCAGCAGTGAGAGACAGGGGATGAACACTGAAGCTTTCTTT. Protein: CASSERQGMNTEAFF.

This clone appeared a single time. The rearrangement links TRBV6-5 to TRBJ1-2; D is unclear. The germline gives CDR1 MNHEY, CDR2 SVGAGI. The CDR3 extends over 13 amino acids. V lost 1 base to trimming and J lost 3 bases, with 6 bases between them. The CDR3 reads CASSYLRDYGYTF. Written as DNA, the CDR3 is TGTGCCAGCAGTTACTTACGGGACTATGGCTACACCTTC.

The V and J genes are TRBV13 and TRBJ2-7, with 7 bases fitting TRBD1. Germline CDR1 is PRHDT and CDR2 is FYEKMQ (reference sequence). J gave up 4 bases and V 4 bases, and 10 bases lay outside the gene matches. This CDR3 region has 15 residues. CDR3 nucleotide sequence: TGTGCCAGCAGCTCGACCCCCCAGGGGGAATACGAGCAGTACTTC. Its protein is CASSSTPQGEYEQYF.